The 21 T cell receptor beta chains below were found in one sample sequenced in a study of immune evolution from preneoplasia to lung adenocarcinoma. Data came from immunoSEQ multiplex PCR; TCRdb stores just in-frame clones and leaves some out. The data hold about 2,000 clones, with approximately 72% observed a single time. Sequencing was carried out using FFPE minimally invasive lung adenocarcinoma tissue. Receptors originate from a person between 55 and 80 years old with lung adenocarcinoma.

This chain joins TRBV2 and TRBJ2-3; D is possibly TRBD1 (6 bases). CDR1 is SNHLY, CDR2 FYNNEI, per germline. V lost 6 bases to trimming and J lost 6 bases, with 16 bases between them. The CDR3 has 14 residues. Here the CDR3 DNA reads TGTGCCAGCAGGAATCAGGGGTCACTCGATACGCAGTATTTT. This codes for CASRNQGSLDTQYF.

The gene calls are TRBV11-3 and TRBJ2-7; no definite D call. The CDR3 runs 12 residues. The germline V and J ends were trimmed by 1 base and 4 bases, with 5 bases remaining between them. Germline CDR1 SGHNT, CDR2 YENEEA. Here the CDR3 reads CASSLGLYEQYF. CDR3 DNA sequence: TGTGCCAGCAGCTTAGGGTTGTACGAGCAGTACTTC.

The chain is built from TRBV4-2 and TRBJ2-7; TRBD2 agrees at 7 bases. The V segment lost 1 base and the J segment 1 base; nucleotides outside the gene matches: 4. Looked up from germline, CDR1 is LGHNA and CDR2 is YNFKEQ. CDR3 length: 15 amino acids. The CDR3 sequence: CASSQARELSYEQYF. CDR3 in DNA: TGTGCCAGCAGCCAAGCGCGGGAGTTATCCTACGAGCAGTACTTC.

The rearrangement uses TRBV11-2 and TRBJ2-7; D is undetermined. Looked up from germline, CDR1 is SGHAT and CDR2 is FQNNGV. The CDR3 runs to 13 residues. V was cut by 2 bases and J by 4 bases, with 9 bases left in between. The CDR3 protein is CASSLTLGYEQYF. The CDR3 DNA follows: TGTGCCAGCAGCTTAACCTTAGGGTACGAGCAGTACTTC.

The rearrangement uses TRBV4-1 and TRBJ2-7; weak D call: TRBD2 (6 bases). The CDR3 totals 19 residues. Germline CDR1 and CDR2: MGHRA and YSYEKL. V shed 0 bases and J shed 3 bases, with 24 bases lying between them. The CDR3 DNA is TGCGCCAGCAGCCAAGATGGTCTAATTTGGGGTTCGGGGGACTACGAGCAGTACTTC. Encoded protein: CASSQDGLIWGSGDYEQYF.

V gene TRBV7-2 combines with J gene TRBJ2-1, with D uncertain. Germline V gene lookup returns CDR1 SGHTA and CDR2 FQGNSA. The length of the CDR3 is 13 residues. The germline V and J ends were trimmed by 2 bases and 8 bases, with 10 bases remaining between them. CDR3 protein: CASSLQRGHEQFF. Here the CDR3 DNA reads TGTGCCAGCAGCTTACAGCGTGGGCATGAGCAGTTCTTC. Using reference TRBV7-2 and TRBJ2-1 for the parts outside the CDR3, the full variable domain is GAGVSQSPSNKVTEKGKDVELRCDPISGHTALYWYRQSLGQGLEFLIYFQGNSAPDKSGLPSDRFSAERTGGSVSTLTIQRTQQEDSAVYLCASSLQRGHEQFFGPGTRLTVL.

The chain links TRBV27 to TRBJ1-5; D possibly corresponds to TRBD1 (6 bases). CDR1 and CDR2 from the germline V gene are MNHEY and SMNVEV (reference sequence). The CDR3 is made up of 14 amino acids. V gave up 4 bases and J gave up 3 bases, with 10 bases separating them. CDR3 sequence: CASSSGENNQPQHF. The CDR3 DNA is TGTGCCAGCAGTTCAGGGGAGAACAATCAGCCCCAGCATTTT.

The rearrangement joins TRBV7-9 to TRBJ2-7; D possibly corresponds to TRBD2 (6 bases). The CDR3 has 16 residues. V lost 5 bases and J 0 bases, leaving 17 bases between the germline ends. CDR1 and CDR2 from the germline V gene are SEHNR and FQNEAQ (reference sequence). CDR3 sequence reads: CASSPSPAGTSYEQYF. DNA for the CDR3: TGTGCCAGCAGCCCATCCCCGGCGGGGACCTCCTACGAGCAGTACTTC.

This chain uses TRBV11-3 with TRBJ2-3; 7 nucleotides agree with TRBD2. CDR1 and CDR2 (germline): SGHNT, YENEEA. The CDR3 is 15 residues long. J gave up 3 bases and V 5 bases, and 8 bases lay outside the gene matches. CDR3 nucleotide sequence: TGTGCCAGCAGCCTCTTGGGGGGGTTTACAGATACGCAGTATTTT. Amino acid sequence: CASSLLGGFTDTQYF.

CDR3 sequence (DNA): TGTGCCAGCAGCGTAGCTCCAGGATCCTCCTATGGCTACACCTTC. Protein product: CASSVAPGSSYGYTF. V gene TRBV9 combines with J gene TRBJ1-2; the D is unclear. Trimming stripped 0 bases from V and 4 bases from J, with 13 bases between. This CDR3 is built from 15 residues. Germline CDR1 and CDR2: SGDLS and YYNGEE.

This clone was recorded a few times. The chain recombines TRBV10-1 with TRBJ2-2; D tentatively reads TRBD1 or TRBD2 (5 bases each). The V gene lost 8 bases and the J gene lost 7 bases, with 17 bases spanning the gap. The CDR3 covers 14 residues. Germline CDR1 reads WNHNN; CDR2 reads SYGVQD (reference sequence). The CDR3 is CASSEGTANGELFF. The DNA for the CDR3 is TGCGCCAGCTCCGAAGGGACGGCAAACGGGGAGCTGTTTTTT.

The chain's CDR3 is CASSLTTDRGQETQYF. The CDR3 DNA sequence: TGTGCCAGCTCACTTACAACCGACAGGGGCCAAGAGACCCAGTACTTC. This sequence joins TRBV18 and TRBJ2-5, with 8 bases aligning to TRBD1. CDR1 and CDR2 (germline): KGHSH, LQKENI. The CDR3 covers 16 residues. The junction had 8 bases not matched to a gene; V was cut back by 4 bases and J by 1 base.

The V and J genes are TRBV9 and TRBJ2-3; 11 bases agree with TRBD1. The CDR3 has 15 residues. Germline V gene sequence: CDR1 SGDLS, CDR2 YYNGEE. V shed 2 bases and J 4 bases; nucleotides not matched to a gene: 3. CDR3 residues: CASSVWGQGADTQYF. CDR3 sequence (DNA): TGTGCCAGCAGCGTCTGGGGACAGGGGGCAGATACGCAGTATTTT. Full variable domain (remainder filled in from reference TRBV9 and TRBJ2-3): DSGVTQTPKHLITATGQRVTLRCSPRSGDLSVYWYQQSLDQGLQFLIQYYNGEERAKGNILERFSAQQFPDLHSELNLSSLELGDSALYFCASSVWGQGADTQYFGPGTRLTVL.

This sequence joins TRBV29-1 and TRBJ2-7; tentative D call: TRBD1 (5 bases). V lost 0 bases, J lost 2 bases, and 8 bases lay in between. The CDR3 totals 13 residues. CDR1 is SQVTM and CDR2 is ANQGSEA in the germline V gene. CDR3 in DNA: TGCAGCGTTGAAGAAGACAGCGCCTACGAGCAGTACTTC. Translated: CSVEEDSAYEQYF.

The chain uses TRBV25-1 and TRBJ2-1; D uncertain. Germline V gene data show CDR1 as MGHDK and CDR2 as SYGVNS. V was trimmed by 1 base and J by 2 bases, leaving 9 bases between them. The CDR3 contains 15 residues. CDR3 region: CASSESDGTYNEQFF. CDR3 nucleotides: TGTGCCAGCAGTGAATCCGACGGTACCTACAATGAGCAGTTCTTC.

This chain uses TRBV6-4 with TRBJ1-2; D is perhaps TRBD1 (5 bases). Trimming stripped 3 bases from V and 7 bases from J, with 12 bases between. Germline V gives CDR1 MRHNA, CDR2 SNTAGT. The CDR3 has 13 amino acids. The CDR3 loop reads CASSDGGSSGYTF. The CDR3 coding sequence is TGTGCCAGCAGTGATGGGGGGTCGAGTGGCTACACCTTC.

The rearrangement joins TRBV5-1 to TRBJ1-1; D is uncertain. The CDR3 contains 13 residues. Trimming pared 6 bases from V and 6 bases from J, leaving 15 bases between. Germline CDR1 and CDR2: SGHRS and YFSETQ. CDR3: CASKERNGPEAFF. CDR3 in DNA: TGCGCCAGCAAAGAGAGGAACGGCCCTGAAGCTTTCTTT. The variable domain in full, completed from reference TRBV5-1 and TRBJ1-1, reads KAGVTQTPRYLIKTRGQQVTLSCSPISGHRSVSWYQQTPGQGLQFLFEYFSETQRNKGNFPGRFSGRQFSNSRSEMNVSTLELGDSALYLCASKERNGPEAFFGQGTRLTVV.

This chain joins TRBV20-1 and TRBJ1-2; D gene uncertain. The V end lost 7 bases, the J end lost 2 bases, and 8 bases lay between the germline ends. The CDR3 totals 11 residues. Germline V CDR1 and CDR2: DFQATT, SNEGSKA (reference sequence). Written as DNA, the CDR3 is TGCAGTGTTAAAGAAAACTATGGCTACACCTTC. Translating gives CSVKENYGYTF.

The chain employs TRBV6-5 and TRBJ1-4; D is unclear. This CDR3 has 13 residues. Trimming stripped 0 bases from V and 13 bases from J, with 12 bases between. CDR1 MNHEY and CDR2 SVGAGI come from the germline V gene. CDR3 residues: CASSYSLGGLLFF. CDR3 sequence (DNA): TGTGCCAGCAGTTACTCGTTAGGAGGGCTACTGTTTTTT.

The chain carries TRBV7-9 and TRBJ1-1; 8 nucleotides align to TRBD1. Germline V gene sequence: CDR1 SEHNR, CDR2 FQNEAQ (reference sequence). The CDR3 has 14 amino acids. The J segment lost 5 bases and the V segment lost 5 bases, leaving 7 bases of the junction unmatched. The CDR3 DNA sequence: TGTGCCAGCAGCGGTACGACAGGGGATACTGAAGCTTTCTTT. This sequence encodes CASSGTTGDTEAFF.

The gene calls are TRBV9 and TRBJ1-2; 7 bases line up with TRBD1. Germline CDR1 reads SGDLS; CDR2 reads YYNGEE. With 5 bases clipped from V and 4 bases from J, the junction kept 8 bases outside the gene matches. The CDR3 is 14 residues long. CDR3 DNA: TGTGCCAGCAGTGGGGGACAGAGTCTCTATGGCTACACCTTC. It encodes CASSGGQSLYGYTF.